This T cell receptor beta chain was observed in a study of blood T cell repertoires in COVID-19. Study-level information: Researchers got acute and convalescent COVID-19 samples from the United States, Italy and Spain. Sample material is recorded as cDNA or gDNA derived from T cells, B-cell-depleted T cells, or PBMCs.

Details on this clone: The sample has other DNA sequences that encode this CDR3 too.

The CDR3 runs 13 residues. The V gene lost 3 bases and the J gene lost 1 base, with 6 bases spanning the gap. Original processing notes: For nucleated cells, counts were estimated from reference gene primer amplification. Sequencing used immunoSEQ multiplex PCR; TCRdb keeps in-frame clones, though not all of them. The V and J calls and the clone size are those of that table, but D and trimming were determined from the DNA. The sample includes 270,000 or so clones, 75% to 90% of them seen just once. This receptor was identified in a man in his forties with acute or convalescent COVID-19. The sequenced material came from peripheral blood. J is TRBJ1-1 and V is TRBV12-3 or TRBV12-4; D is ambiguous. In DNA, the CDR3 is TGTGCCAGCAGTTTGGGAGCGAACACTGAAGCTTTCTTT. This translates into CASSLGANTEAFF.